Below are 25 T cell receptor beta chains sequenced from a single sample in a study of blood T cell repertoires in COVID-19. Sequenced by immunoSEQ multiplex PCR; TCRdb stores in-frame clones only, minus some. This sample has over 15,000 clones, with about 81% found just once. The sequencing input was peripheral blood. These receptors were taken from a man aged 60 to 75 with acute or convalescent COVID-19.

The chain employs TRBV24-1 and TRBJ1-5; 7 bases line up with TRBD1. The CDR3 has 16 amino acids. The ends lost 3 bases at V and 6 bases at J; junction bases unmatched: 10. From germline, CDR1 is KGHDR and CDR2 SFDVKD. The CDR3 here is CATSDPLEGGGQPQHF. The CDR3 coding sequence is TGTGCCACCAGTGATCCTCTCGAAGGGGGCGGTCAGCCCCAGCATTTT.

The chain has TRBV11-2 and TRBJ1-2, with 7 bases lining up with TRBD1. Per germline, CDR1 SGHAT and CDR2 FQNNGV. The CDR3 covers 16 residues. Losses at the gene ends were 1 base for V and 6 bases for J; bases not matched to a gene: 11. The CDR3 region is CASSLVSFGTANGYTF. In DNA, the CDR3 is TGTGCCAGCAGCTTAGTATCTTTCGGGACAGCAAATGGCTACACCTTC. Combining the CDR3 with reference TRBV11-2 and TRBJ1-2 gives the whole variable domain EAGVAQSPRYKIIEKRQSVAFWCNPISGHATLYWYQQILGQGPKLLIQFQNNGVVDDSQLPKDRFSAERLKGVDSTLKIQPAKLEDSAVYLCASSLVSFGTANGYTFGSGTRLTVV.

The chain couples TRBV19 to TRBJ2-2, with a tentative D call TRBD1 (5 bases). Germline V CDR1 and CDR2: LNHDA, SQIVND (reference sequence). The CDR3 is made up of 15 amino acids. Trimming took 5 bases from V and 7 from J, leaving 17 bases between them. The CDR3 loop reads CASSVQATKGGELFF. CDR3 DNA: TGTGCCAGTAGTGTACAGGCGACAAAGGGCGGGGAGCTGTTTTTT.

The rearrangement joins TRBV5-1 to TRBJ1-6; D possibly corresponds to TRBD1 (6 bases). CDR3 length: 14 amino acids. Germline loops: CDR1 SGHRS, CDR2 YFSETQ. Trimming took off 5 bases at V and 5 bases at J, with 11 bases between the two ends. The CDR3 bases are TGCGCCAGCAGACAGGACAGTGATAATTCACCCCTCCACTTT. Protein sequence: CASRQDSDNSPLHF. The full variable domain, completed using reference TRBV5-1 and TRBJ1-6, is KAGVTQTPRYLIKTRGQQVTLSCSPISGHRSVSWYQQTPGQGLQFLFEYFSETQRNKGNFPGRFSGRQFSNSRSEMNVSTLELGDSALYLCASRQDSDNSPLHFGNGTRLTVT.

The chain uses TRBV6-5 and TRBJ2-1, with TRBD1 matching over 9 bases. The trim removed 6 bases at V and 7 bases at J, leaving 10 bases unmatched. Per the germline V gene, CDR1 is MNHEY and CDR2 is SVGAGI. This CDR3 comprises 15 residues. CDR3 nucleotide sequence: TGTGCCAGCAGGGGAATGAGACAGGGGGTGAATGAGCAGTTCTTC. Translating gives CASRGMRQGVNEQFF.

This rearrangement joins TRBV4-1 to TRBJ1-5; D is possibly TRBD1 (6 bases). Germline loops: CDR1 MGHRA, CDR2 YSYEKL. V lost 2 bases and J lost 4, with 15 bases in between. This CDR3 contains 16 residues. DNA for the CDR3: TGCGCCAGCAGCCAAACCAGGGGCTTATCGAATCAGCCCCAGCATTTT. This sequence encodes CASSQTRGLSNQPQHF.

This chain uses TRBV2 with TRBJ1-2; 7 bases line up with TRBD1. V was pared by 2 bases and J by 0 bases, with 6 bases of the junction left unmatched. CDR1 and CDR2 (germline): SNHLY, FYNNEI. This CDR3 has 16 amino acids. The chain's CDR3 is CASSEPGGRANYGYTF. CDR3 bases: TGTGCCAGCAGTGAACCAGGGGGTAGAGCTAACTATGGCTACACCTTC.

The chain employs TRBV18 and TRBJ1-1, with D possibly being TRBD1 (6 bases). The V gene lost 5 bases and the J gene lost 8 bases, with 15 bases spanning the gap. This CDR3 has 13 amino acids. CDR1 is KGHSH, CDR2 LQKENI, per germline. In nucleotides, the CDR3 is TGTGCCAGCTCAGTACAGGGAGATCTGGAAGCTTTCTTT. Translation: CASSVQGDLEAFF. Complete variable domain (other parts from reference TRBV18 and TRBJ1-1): NAGVMQNPRHLVRRRGQEARLRCSPMKGHSHVYWYRQLPEEGLKFMVYLQKENIIDESGMPKERFSAEFPKEGPSILRIQQVVRGDSAAYFCASSVQGDLEAFFGQGTRLTVV.

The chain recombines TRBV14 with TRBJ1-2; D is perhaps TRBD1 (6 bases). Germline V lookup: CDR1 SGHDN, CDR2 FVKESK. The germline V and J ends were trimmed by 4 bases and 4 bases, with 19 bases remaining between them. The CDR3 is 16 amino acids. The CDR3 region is CASSPGAGGAGYGYTF. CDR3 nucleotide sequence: TGTGCCAGCAGCCCCGGGGCGGGGGGCGCTGGCTATGGCTACACCTTC. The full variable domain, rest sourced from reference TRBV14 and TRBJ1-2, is EAGVTQFPSHSVIEKGQTVTLRCDPISGHDNLYWYRRVMGKEIKFLLHFVKESKQDESGMPNNRFLAERTGGTYSTLKVQPAELEDSGVYFCASSPGAGGAGYGYTFGSGTRLTVV.

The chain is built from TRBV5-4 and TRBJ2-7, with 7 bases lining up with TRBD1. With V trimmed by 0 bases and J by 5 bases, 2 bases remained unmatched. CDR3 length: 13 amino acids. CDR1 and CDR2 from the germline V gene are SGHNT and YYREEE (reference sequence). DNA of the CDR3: TGTGCCAGCAGCTTGGCACAGGGGAACGAGCAGTACTTC. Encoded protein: CASSLAQGNEQYF.

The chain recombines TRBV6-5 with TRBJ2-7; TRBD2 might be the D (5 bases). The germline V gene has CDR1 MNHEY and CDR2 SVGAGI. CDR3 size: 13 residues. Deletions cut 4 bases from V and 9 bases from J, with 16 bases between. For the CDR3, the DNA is TGTGCCAGCAGTTCGGCGGGCCTAGTTGGGCAGTACTTC. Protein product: CASSSAGLVGQYF.

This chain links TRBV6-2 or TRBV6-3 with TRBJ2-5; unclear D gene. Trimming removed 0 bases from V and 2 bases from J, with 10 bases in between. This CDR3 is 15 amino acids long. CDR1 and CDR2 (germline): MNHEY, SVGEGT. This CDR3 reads CASSYSILEQETQYF. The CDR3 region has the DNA TGTGCCAGCAGTTACTCTATTCTCGAGCAAGAGACCCAGTACTTC.

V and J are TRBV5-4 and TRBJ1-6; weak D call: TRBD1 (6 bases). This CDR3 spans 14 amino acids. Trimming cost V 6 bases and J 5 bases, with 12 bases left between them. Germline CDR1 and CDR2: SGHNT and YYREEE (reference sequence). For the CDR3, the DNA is TGTGCCAGCACCAACAGGGCCGATAATTCACCCCTCCACTTT. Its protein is CASTNRADNSPLHF.

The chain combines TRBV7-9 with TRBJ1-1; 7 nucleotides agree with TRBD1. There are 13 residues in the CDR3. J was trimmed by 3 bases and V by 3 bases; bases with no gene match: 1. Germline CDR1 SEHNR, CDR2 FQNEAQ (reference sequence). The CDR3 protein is CASSFDRDTEAFF. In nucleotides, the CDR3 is TGTGCCAGCAGCTTTGACAGGGACACTGAAGCTTTCTTT.

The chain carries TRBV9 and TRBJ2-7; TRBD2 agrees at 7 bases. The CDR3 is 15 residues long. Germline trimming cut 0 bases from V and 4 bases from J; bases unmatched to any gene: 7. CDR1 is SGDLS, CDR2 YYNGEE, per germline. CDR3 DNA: TGTGCCAGCAGCGTAGGGGCGGGGGTATTTTACGAGCAGTACTTC. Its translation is CASSVGAGVFYEQYF.

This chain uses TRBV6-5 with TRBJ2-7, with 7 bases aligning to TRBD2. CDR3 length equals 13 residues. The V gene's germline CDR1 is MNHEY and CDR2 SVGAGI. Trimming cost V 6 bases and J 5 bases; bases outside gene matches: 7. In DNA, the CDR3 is TGTGCCAGCAGGTGGGGGGGGATCAACGAGCAGTACTTC. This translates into CASRWGGINEQYF.

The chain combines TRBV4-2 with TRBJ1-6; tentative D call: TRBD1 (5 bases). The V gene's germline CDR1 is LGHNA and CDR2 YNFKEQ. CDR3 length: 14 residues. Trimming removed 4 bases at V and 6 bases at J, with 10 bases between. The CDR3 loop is CASSLTAANSPLHF. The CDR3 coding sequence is TGTGCCAGCAGCCTGACAGCAGCTAATTCACCCCTCCACTTT.

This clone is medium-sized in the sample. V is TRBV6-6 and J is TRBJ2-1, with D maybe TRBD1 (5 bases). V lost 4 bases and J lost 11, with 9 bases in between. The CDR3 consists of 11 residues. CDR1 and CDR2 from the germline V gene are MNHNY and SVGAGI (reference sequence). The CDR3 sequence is CASSFQGQQFF. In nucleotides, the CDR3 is TGTGCCAGCAGTTTCCAGGGTCAGCAGTTCTTC.

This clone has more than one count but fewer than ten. CDR3 loop: CASSFIGGGGEKLFF. In nucleotides, the CDR3 is TGTGCCAGCAGTTTTATCGGGGGAGGTGGTGAAAAACTGTTTTTT. The chain carries TRBV27 and TRBJ1-4, with D possibly matching TRBD1 (5 bases). The germline CDR1 and CDR2 sequences are MNHEY and SMNVEV (reference sequence). V was pared by 3 bases and J by 7 bases, with 15 bases between. This CDR3 is built from 15 residues.

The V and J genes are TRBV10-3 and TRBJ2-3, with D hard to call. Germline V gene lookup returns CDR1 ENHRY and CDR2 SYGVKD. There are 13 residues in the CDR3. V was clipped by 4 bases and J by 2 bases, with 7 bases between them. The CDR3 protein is CAISGYITDTQYF. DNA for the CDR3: TGTGCCATCAGTGGTTACATCACAGATACGCAGTATTTT.

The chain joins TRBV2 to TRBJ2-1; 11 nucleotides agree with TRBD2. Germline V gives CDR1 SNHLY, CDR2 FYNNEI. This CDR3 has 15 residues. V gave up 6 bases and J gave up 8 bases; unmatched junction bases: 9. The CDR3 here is CASRNLAGGWDEQFF. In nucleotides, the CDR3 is TGTGCCAGCAGGAACCTAGCGGGGGGATGGGATGAGCAGTTCTTC.

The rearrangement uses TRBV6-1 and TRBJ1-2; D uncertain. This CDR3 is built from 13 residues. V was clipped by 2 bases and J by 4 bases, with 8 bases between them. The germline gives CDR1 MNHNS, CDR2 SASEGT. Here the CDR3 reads CASSESQVYGYTF. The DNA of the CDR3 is TGTGCCAGCAGTGAATCACAAGTCTATGGCTACACCTTC.

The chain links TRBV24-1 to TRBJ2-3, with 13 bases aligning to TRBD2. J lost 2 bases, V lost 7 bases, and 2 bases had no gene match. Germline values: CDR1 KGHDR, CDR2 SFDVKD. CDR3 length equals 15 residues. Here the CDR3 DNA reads TGTGCCACCAGCGGACTAGCGGGGGACACAGATACGCAGTATTTT. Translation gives CATSGLAGDTDTQYF.

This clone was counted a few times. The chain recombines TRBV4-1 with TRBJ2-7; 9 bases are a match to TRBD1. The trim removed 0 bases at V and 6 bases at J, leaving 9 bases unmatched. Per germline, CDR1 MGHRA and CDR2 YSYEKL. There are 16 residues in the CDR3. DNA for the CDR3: TGCGCCAGCAGCCAAGACACTCCGGGACAGGGTGGCGAGCAGTACTTC. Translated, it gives CASSQDTPGQGGEQYF.

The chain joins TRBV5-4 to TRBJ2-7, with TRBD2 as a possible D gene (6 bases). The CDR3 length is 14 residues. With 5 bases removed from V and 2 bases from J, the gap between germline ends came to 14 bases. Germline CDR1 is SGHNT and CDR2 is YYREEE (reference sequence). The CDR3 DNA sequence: TGTGCCAGCAGACTGGGAGGCGGGGCCTACGAGCAGTACTTC. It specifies CASRLGGGAYEQYF.